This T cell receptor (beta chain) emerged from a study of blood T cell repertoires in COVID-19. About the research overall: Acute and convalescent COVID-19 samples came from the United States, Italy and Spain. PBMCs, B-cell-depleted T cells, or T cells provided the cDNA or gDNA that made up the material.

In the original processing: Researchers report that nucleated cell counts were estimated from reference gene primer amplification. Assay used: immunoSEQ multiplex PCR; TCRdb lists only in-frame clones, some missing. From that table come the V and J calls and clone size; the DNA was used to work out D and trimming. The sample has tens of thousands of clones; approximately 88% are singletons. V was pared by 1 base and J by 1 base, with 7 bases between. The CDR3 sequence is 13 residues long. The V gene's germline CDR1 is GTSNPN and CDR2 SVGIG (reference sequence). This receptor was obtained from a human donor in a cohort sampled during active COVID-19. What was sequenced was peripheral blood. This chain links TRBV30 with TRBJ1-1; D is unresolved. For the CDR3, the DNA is TGTGCCTGGAGTGACCAGGCGAACACTGAAGCTTTCTTT. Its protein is CAWSDQANTEAFF.